This T cell receptor beta chain appears in the sequencing data of a study of preoperative IRX-2 immunotherapy in early breast cancer. The CDR3 is 14 amino acids. Per the germline V gene, CDR1 is WSHSY and CDR2 is SAAADI. V trimming: 1 base; J trimming: 6 bases; junction bases outside the gene matches: 4. The repertoire was sequenced with immunoSEQ multiplex PCR; TCRdb's copy has only in-frame clones and lacks some. The data contain roughly 26,000 clones, roughly four fifths of them singletons. Documented treatment: preoperative locoregional IRX-2 cytokine immunotherapy. Samples came from a phase Ib trial of preoperative locoregional IRX-2 cytokine immunotherapy.

The genes are TRBV10-2 and TRBJ1-2; TRBD1 matches at 8 bases. The TCR sequence derives from a human donor with breast cancer. Material: lymph node tissue, obtained after IRX-2 immunotherapy. CDR3 in amino acids: CASSELSGGDGYTF. CDR3 nucleotides: TGCGCCAGCAGTGAGTTATCAGGGGGCGATGGCTACACCTTC.